The clone carrying this TCR beta chain was observed a handful of times. Assay used: immunoSEQ multiplex PCR; TCRdb lists only in-frame clones, some missing. This repertoire shows 35,000 to 55,000 clones, approximately 82% found once; its top ten account for 3% to 3.5%. For each patient, 1 to 8 samples were obtained, pretreatment and on-treatment. The V segment lost 0 bases and the J segment 7 bases; nucleotides outside the gene matches: 5. The CDR3 runs to 14 residues. Germline V CDR1 and CDR2: SGHTS, YDEGEE. This record comes from a study of PD-L1 blockade in urothelial cancer. For the study at large: Patients took up atezolizumab around 2014 at 1,200 mg intravenously every 3 weeks.

This chain joins TRBV5-8 and TRBJ1-1; 8 bases match TRBD1. The specimen was PBMCs, collected around atezolizumab (anti-PD-L1) treatment. The receptor was isolated from a man aged 65 to 85 with urothelial cancer. The CDR3, as DNA: TGTGCCAGCAGCTTGGGACAGGGGACGGGTGAAGCTTTCTTT. Amino acid sequence: CASSLGQGTGEAFF.